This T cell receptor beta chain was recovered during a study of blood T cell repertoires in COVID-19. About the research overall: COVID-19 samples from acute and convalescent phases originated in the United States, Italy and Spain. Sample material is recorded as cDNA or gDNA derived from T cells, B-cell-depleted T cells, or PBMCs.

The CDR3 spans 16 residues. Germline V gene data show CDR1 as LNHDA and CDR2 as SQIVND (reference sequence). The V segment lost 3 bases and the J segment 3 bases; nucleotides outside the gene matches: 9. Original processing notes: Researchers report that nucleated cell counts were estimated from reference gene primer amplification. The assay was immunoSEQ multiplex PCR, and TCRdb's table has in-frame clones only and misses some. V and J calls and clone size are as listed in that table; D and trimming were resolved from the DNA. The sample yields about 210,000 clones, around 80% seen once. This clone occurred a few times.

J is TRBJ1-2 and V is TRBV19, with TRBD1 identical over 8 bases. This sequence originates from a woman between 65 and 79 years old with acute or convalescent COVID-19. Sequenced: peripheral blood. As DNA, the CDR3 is TGTGCCAGTAGTATCTTCCAGGGGGCCAGCTACTATGGCTACACCTTC. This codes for CASSIFQGASYYGYTF.